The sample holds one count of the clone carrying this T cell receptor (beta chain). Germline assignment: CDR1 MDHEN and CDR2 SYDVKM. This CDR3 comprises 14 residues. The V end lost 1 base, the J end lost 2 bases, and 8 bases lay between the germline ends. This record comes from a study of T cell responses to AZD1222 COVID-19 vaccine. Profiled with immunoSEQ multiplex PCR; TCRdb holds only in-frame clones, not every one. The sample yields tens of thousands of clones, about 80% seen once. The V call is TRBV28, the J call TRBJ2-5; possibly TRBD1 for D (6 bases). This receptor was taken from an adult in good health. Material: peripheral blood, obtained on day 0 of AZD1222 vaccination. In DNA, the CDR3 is TGTGCCAGCAGTTTATATGACAGGCAAGAGACCCAGTACTTC. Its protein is CASSLYDRQETQYF. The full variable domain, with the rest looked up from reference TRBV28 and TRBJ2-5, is DVKVTQSSRYLVKRTGEKVFLECVQDMDHENMFWYRQDPGLGLRLIYFSYDVKMKEKGDIPEGYSVSREKKERFSLILESASTNQTSMYLCASSLYDRQETQYFGPGTRLLVL.